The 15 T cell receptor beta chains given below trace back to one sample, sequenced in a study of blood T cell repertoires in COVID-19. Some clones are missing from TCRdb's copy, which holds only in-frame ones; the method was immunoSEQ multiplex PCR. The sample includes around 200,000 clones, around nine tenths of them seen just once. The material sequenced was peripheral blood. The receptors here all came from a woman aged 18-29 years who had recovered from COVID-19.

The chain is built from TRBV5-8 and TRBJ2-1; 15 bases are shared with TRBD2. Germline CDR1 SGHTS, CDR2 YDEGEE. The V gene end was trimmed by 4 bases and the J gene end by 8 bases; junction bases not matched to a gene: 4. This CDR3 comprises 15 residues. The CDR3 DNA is TGTGCCAGCAGCCCGGGACTAGCGGGGGGAGATGAGCAGTTCTTC. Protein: CASSPGLAGGDEQFF.

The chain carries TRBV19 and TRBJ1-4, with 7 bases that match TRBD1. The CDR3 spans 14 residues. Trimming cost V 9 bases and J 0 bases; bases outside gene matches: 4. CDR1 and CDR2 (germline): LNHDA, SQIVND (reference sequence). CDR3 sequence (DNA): TGTGCCAGCCGACAGGGACCAACTAATGAAAAACTGTTTTTT. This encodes CASRQGPTNEKLFF.

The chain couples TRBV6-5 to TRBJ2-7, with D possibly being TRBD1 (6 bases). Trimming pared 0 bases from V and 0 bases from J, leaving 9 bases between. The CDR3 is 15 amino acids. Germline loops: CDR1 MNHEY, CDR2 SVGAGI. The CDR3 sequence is CASSYSGTLSYEQYF. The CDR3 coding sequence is TGTGCCAGCAGTTACTCCGGGACACTCTCCTACGAGCAGTACTTC.

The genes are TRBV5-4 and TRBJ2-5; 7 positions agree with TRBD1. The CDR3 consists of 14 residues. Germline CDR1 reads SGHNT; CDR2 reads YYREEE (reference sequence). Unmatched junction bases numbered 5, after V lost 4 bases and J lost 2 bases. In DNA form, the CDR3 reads TGTGCCAGCAGCCCGGACAGGCATCAAGAGACCCAGTACTTC. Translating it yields CASSPDRHQETQYF.

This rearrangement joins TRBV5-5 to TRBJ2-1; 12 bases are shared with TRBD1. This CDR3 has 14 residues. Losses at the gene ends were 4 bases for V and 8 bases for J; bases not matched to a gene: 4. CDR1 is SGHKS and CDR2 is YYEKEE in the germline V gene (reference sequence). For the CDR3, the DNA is TGTGCCAGCAGCACCGGGACAGGGGGCGATGAGCAGTTCTTC. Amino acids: CASSTGTGGDEQFF. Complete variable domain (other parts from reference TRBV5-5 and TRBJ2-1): DAGVTQSPTHLIKTRGQQVTLRCSPISGHKSVSWYQQVLGQGPQFIFQYYEKEERGRGNFPDRFSARQFPNYSSELNVNALLLGDSALYLCASSTGTGGDEQFFGPGTRLTVL.

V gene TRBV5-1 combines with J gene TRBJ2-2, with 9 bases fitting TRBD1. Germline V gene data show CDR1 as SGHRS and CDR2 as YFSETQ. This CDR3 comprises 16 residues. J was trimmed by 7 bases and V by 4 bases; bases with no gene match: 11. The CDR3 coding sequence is TGCGCCAGCAGCCCCGGGACAGGGAGTCGTGGCGGGGAGCTGTTTTTT. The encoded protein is CASSPGTGSRGGELFF. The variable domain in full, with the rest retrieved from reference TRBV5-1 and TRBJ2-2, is KAGVTQTPRYLIKTRGQQVTLSCSPISGHRSVSWYQQTPGQGLQFLFEYFSETQRNKGNFPGRFSGRQFSNSRSEMNVSTLELGDSALYLCASSPGTGSRGGELFFGEGSRLTVL.

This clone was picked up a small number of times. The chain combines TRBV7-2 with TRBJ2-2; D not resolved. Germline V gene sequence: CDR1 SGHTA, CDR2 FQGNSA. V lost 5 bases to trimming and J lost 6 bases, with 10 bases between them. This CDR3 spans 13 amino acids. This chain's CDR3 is CASSALGAGELFF. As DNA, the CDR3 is TGTGCCAGCAGCGCTCTCGGTGCCGGGGAGCTGTTTTTT.

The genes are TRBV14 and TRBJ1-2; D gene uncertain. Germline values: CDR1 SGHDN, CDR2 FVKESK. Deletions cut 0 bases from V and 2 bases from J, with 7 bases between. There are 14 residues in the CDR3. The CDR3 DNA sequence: TGTGCCAGCAGCCAAGATTGGAGAAACTATGGCTACACCTTC. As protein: CASSQDWRNYGYTF.

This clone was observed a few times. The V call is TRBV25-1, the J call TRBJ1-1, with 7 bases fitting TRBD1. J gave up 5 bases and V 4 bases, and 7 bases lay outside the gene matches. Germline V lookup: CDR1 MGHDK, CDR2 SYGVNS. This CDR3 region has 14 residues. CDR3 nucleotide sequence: TGTGCCAGCAGTGCAGGGACAGTTTTGACTGAAGCTTTCTTT. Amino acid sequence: CASSAGTVLTEAFF. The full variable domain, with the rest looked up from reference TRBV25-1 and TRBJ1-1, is EADIYQTPRYLVIGTGKKITLECSQTMGHDKMYWYQQDPGMELHLIHYSYGVNSTEKGDLSSESTVSRIRTEHFPLTLESARPSHTSQYLCASSAGTVLTEAFFGQGTRLTVV.

The CDR3 region has the DNA TGTGCCACCAGCAGCGTACCAGGCTACCTTAGGTCCTACGAGCAGTACTTC. This encodes CATSSVPGYLRSYEQYF. The rearrangement joins TRBV15 to TRBJ2-7; D not certain. The V gene's germline CDR1 is LNHNV and CDR2 YYDKDF (reference sequence). V lost 3 bases and J 1 base, leaving 19 bases between the germline ends. The length of the CDR3 is 17 residues.

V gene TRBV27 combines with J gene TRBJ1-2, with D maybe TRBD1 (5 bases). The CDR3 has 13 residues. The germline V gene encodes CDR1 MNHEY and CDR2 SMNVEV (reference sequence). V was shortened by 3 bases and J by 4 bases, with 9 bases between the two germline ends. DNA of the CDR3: TGTGCCAGCAGTTTGACAGTATCCTATGGCTACACCTTC. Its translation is CASSLTVSYGYTF.

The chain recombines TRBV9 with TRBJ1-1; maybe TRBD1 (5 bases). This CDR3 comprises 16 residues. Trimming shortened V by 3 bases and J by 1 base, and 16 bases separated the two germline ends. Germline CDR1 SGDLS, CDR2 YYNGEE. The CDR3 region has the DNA TGTGCCAGCAGCGGCGGGACCCCCTTAAGGAACACTGAAGCTTTCTTT. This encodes CASSGGTPLRNTEAFF.

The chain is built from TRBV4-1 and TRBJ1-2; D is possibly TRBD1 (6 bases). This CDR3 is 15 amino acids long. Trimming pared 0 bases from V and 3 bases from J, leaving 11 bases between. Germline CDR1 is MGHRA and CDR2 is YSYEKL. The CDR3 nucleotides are TGCGCCAGCAGCCAAGATGTCAGGGGCGACTATGGCTACACCTTC. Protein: CASSQDVRGDYGYTF.

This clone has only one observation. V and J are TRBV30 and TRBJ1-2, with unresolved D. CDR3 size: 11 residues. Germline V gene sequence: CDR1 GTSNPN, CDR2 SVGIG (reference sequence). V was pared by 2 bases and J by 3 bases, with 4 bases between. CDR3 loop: CAWSPYYGYTF. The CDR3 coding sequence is TGTGCCTGGAGTCCATACTATGGCTACACCTTC. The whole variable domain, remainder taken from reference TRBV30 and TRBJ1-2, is SQTIHQWPATLVQPVGSPLSLECTVEGTSNPNLYWYRQAAGRGLQLLFYSVGIGQISSEVPQNLSASRPQDRQFILSSKKLLLSDSGFYLCAWSPYYGYTFGSGTRLTVV.

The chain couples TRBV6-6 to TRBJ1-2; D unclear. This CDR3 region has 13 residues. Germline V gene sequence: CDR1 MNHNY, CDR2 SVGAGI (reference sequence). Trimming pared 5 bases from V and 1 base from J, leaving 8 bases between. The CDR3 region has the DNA TGTGCCAGCAGTCCGACAAGTAACTATGGCTACACCTTC. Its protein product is CASSPTSNYGYTF.